These 8 T cell receptor beta chains originate from one sample sequenced in a study of long-term antiretroviral therapy in people with HIV. The authors ran the immunoSEQ assay, v3.0, at survey level. Clones were sequenced by immunoSEQ multiplex PCR, and TCRdb holds only the in-frame ones, with some missing. This sample yields 28,000 or so clones, of which over 75% are seen a single time; about a tenth belongs to the top ten. This material consisted of unsorted PBMCs, taken 1.5 years before starting antiretroviral therapy. These receptors all come from a man aged 18 to 30 with HIV.

This rearrangement joins TRBV6-1 to TRBJ1-4, with D perhaps matching TRBD1 (6 bases). The CDR3 is 16 amino acids. V was cut by 4 bases and J by 4 bases, with 16 bases left in between. CDR1 is MNHNS, CDR2 SASEGT, per germline. The CDR3, as DNA: TGTGCCAGCAGTGGAGCGACAGGTTTTCGTAATGAAAAACTGTTTTTT. Encoded protein: CASSGATGFRNEKLFF.

V gene TRBV30 combines with J gene TRBJ2-7, with D perhaps TRBD1 (5 bases). Germline CDR1 is GTSNPN and CDR2 is SVGIG (reference sequence). The length of the CDR3 is 13 residues. V lost 2 bases, J lost 7 bases, and 15 bases lay in between. CDR3 protein: CAWSPGREGEQYF. CDR3 DNA: TGTGCCTGGAGTCCAGGCAGGGAAGGGGAGCAGTACTTC.

This clone is categorized as medium-sized. The rearrangement joins TRBV19 to TRBJ1-2; D ambiguous. The ends were cut back, 5 bases at V and 8 bases at J, with 15 bases in the middle. The CDR3 is made up of 13 amino acids. The germline CDR1 and CDR2 sequences are LNHDA and SQIVND (reference sequence). The CDR3 nucleotides are TGTGCCAGTAGTCCTGCTGCGTCGGCCGGCTACACCTTC. This sequence encodes CASSPAASAGYTF.

The chain combines TRBV2 with TRBJ2-7, with TRBD2 matching over 9 bases. This CDR3 region has 15 residues. V lost 2 bases and J lost 7; bases outside the gene matches: 9. Germline V gene data show CDR1 as SNHLY and CDR2 as FYNNEI. CDR3 DNA sequence: TGTGCCAGCAGTGAAACGAGCGGGGGGCCCTTAGAGCAGTACTTC. Its protein product is CASSETSGGPLEQYF.

The chain recombines TRBV15 with TRBJ2-7; D may be TRBD1 (5 bases). The CDR3 length is 13 residues. V was trimmed by 0 bases and J by 6 bases, leaving 9 bases between them. CDR1 LNHNV and CDR2 YYDKDF come from the germline V gene (reference sequence). CDR3 bases: TGTGCCACCAGCAGAGAAGGGGATTCCGAGCAGTACTTC. Translation gives CATSREGDSEQYF.

The chain links TRBV7-6 to TRBJ2-6; D may be TRBD2 (5 bases). V was clipped by 5 bases and J by 2 bases, with 10 bases between them. This CDR3 has 15 residues. Germline CDR1 is SGHVS and CDR2 is FNYEAQ. The chain's CDR3 is CASSATRAGANVLTF. CDR3 in DNA: TGTGCCAGCAGCGCAACTAGGGCTGGGGCCAACGTCCTGACTTTC.

The V call is TRBV19, the J call TRBJ2-7; D may be TRBD1 or TRBD2 (5 bases each). Germline V gene data show CDR1 as LNHDA and CDR2 as SQIVND (reference sequence). The CDR3 loop spans 15 amino acids. The V gene lost 6 bases and the J gene lost 3 bases, with 18 bases spanning the gap. The CDR3 bases are TGTGCCAGTAGCGCGGAACTCGGGACCAACTACGAGCAGTACTTC. This translates into CASSAELGTNYEQYF.

The V and J genes are TRBV6-5 and TRBJ2-3, with D perhaps assigned TRBD1 or TRBD2 (5 bases each). The ends were cut back, 5 bases at V and 4 bases at J, with 10 bases in the middle. The CDR3 covers 13 residues. Germline loops: CDR1 MNHEY, CDR2 SVGAGI. CDR3 loop: CASSGTNPDTQYF. CDR3 sequence (DNA): TGTGCCAGCAGTGGGACGAACCCAGATACGCAGTATTTT.